This TCR beta chain originates from a study of cytomegalovirus exposure and HLA in healthy donors. The study's findings and limits: Rarity held for most TCR sequences, but there were some public TCRs that occurred in many donors. Both high specificity and high sensitivity reportedly marked the classifier's diagnosis of cytomegalovirus status.

While the first cohort had around 700 subjects, the donors belonged to the separate validation cohort of roughly 120 subjects. Notes on this clone: What it binds is unknown.

CDR1 SGDLS and CDR2 YYNGEE come from the germline V gene. The CDR3 runs 13 residues. V lost 0 bases and J lost 6, with 9 bases in between. Only in-frame clones appear in the TCRdb table, and some are missing; sequencing was by immunoSEQ multiplex PCR. The data hold 150,000 to 200,000 clones, with roughly 90% observed a single time. This TCR derives from a woman aged 30 to 39 in good health and CMV-seronegative. The chain employs TRBV9 and TRBJ1-1; no clear D gene. Sequencing input: PBMCs. CDR3 in DNA: TGTGCCAGCAGCGTAGATGCGGCTCCTGAAGCTTTCTTT. Its protein is CASSVDAAPEAFF.